These 2 T cell receptor beta chains were sequenced from one sample in a study of cytomegalovirus exposure and HLA in healthy donors (dated by TCRdb to 2016 to 2017). Library construction relied on the immunoSEQ multiplex PCR assay. For the multiplex PCR, a mixture combining 60 forward primers for TCR Vbeta segments and 13 reverse primers for TCR Jbeta segments was used. The table comes from immuneACCESS by way of TCRdb, which keeps in-frame sequences with V and J called. Part of the clones is missing from these tables; in studies checked, under half for an unresolved V gene and the rest for unknown reasons. The sample table shows about 110,000 clones, and 74% are seen once. Over 4% of the sample goes to the ten largest clones. The sequenced sample consisted of PBMCs. The receptors originated from a man aged 25-40 years in good health and CMV-seropositive.

Turning to this clone: At one of its ends the junction is not consistent with the germline gene, which may arise from a read error. The chain joins TRBV11-2 to TRBJ2-3, with D possibly being TRBD1 (6 bases). The CDR3 is 16 residues long. CDR1 is SGHAT, CDR2 FQNNGV, per germline. This CDR3 reads CVSSLVTRGRPDTQYF. The CDR3 region has the DNA TGTGTCAGCAGCTTAGTTACCAGGGGTAGACCAGATACGCAGTATTTT.

The V and J genes are TRBV29-1 and TRBJ2-1; a weak D match, TRBD2 (6 bases). Trimming left V 4 bases short and J 9 bases short, with 16 bases between. This CDR3 has 13 residues. From germline, CDR1 is SQVTM and CDR2 ANQGSEA. The DNA for the CDR3 is TGCAGCGTTGGTGACTTTGGGGGGAGTGAGCAGTTCTTC. It encodes CSVGDFGGSEQFF.